This T cell receptor beta chain emerged from a study of T cells in narcolepsy. This CDR3 spans 16 amino acids. Germline lookup yields CDR1 SGHTA and CDR2 FQGNSA. V shed 1 base and J shed 2 bases, with 12 bases lying between them. Libraries were prepared by immunoSEQ multiplex PCR; TCRdb keeps only in-frame clonotypes and omits some of them. The table lists about 25,000 clones, roughly 81% of them singletons. With regard to this clone: Its matching antigen is unknown.

Study findings and constraints: In some patient and control memory CD4+ samples, autoreactive clones were absent. HCRT-specific and TRIB2-specific autoreactive clonotypes appeared among same-patient CSF and blood CD4+ clonotypes. Blood of same and different patients, but not healthy controls, reportedly held recurring autoreactive clonotypes.

The chain recombines TRBV7-2 with TRBJ2-1; either TRBD1 or TRBD2 may supply D (7 bases each). Sequencing was carried out using CD45RA- memory CD4+ T cells from PBMCs. This receptor was obtained from a human donor with narcolepsy. CDR3 region: CASSLVGGGPYNEQFF. The CDR3 region has the DNA TGTGCCAGCAGCTTAGTGGGAGGGGGCCCCTACAATGAGCAGTTCTTC.